Each of the 32 T cell receptor beta chains below was sequenced from the same sample in a study of blood T cell repertoires in COVID-19. Method: immunoSEQ multiplex PCR; TCRdb's copy keeps in-frame clones and lacks some. The sample has a few hundred thousand clones, 80% to 85% seen once. Sequencing was done on a sample of peripheral blood. The receptors originated from a human donor in a cohort sampled during active COVID-19.

This chain uses TRBV5-3 with TRBJ2-3; 9 positions match TRBD2. TRBV5-3 is labeled an ORF, and its function is uncertain. The CDR3 runs to 14 residues. J gave up 5 bases and V 6 bases, and 7 bases lay outside the gene matches. CDR3 protein: CARISGRPVDTQYF. Written as DNA, the CDR3 is TGTGCCAGAATAAGCGGGAGGCCCGTAGATACGCAGTATTTT.

This chain joins TRBV9 and TRBJ1-3; a weak D match, TRBD1 (5 bases). With 0 bases removed from V and 4 bases from J, the gap between germline ends came to 8 bases. The CDR3 contains 14 residues. Looked up from germline, CDR1 is SGDLS and CDR2 is YYNGEE. CDR3 sequence: CASSVEGEGNTIYF. CDR3 DNA: TGTGCCAGCAGCGTAGAAGGGGAAGGAAACACCATATATTTT.

The chain has TRBV6-1 and TRBJ1-2, with D possibly matching TRBD1 (5 bases). The germline V gene has CDR1 MNHNS and CDR2 SASEGT. This CDR3 is 14 amino acids long. The germline V and J ends were trimmed by 0 bases and 14 bases, with 19 bases remaining between them. CDR3 sequence reads: CASSEALLGRVGTF. The DNA for the CDR3 is TGTGCCAGCAGTGAAGCGCTTCTGGGCAGGGTTGGGACCTTC.

The rearrangement joins TRBV7-2 to TRBJ2-5; 7 bases align to TRBD1. Trimming at V came to 8 bases and at J to 4 bases, leaving 7 bases not matched to a gene. CDR1 and CDR2 from the germline V gene are SGHTA and FQGNSA. CDR3 size: 13 residues. The DNA of the CDR3 is TGTGCCAGCGGCAGACAGGGCGGAGAGACCCAGTACTTC. This translates into CASGRQGGETQYF.

The chain has TRBV28 and TRBJ2-7; 7 positions match TRBD1. This CDR3 is built from 14 residues. The germline CDR1 and CDR2 sequences are MDHEN and SYDVKM. Trimming took 2 bases from V and 3 from J; bases not matched to a gene: 4. The CDR3 sequence: CASSLGDRHYEQYF. The CDR3 nucleotides are TGTGCCAGCAGTTTAGGGGACAGACACTACGAGCAGTACTTC.

The chain has TRBV27 and TRBJ1-3; 7 bases are a match to TRBD1. The germline V gene encodes CDR1 MNHEY and CDR2 SMNVEV (reference sequence). The trim removed 2 bases at V and 4 bases at J, leaving 2 bases unmatched. CDR3 length equals 14 residues. The CDR3 spells CASSLRGHGNTIYF. For the CDR3, the DNA is TGTGCCAGCAGTTTAAGGGGGCACGGAAACACCATATATTTT.

The chain uses TRBV7-3 and TRBJ2-3; 10 bases agree with TRBD2. The CDR3 contains 14 residues. Germline-derived CDR1 and CDR2 are SGHTA and FQGTGA. Trimming cost V 5 bases and J 4 bases; bases outside gene matches: 3. The CDR3 nucleotides read TGTGCCAGCAGCCTAGCGGGAGAGGCAGATACGCAGTATTTT. Translating gives CASSLAGEADTQYF.

The chain links TRBV5-1 to TRBJ2-5; TRBD1 matches at 7 bases. The CDR3 runs 15 residues. V was pared by 0 bases and J by 3 bases, with 5 bases of the junction left unmatched. Germline CDR1 is SGHRS and CDR2 is YFSETQ. For the CDR3, the DNA is TGCGCCAGCAGCTTGGTGGCAGGGGGTAAAGAGACCCAGTACTTC. Protein product: CASSLVAGGKETQYF.

The genes are TRBV19 and TRBJ2-7; 11 bases agree with TRBD2. The J segment lost 3 bases and the V segment lost 1 base, leaving 2 bases of the junction unmatched. CDR1 and CDR2 (germline): LNHDA, SQIVND (reference sequence). The CDR3 loop spans 15 amino acids. CDR3 in DNA: TGTGCCAGTAGTATAGGTGGGACTAGCGGCTACGAGCAGTACTTC. It is translated as CASSIGGTSGYEQYF.

J is TRBJ2-1 and V is TRBV7-2, with 9 bases matching TRBD2. The V gene's germline CDR1 is SGHTA and CDR2 FQGNSA. With V trimmed by 1 base and J by 3 bases, 4 bases remained unmatched. CDR3 size: 16 residues. The CDR3 is CASSLVTSGYYNEQFF. DNA of the CDR3: TGTGCCAGCAGCTTAGTGACTAGCGGCTACTACAATGAGCAGTTCTTC.

This chain uses TRBV28 with TRBJ1-2; perhaps TRBD1 as D (5 bases). The CDR3 runs 13 residues. V lost 2 bases to trimming and J lost 4 bases, with 8 bases between them. Germline lookup yields CDR1 MDHEN and CDR2 SYDVKM. CDR3 region: CASSLPGVYGYTF. DNA of the CDR3: TGTGCCAGCAGTTTACCGGGGGTCTATGGCTACACCTTC.

The chain combines TRBV19 with TRBJ1-4; TRBD1 matches at 8 bases. V shed 5 bases and J 5 bases; nucleotides not matched to a gene: 7. Germline V gene lookup returns CDR1 LNHDA and CDR2 SQIVND (reference sequence). The CDR3 spans 15 residues. In DNA form, the CDR3 reads TGTGCCAGTAGTCCCCGGGACAGGCCAAATGAAAAACTGTTTTTT. Protein sequence: CASSPRDRPNEKLFF.

The rearrangement uses TRBV6-5 and TRBJ2-3; 7 bases match TRBD2. V was pared by 6 bases and J by 6 bases, with 6 bases of the junction left unmatched. CDR1 and CDR2 from the germline V gene are MNHEY and SVGAGI. The CDR3 sequence is 13 residues long. The CDR3 nucleotides read TGTGCCAGCAGCCGGACTAGTACGGATACGCAGTATTTT. This sequence encodes CASSRTSTDTQYF.

The V and J genes are TRBV24-1 and TRBJ2-5, with D possibly TRBD2 on 6 matching bases. Trimming pared 4 bases from V and 5 bases from J, leaving 13 bases between. Germline V CDR1 and CDR2: KGHDR, SFDVKD. The CDR3 covers 14 residues. The CDR3 nucleotides read TGTGCCACCAGTGACCGGGGGACCCGGGAGACCCAGTACTTC. Its protein is CATSDRGTRETQYF.

This chain uses TRBV7-3 with TRBJ2-7; unclear D gene. Germline-derived CDR1 and CDR2 are SGHTA and FQGTGA. The CDR3 covers 11 residues. Trimming pared 4 bases from V and 2 bases from J, leaving 3 bases between. The CDR3 bases are TGTGCCAGCAGCTCCGCCTACGAGCAGTACTTC. It yields the protein CASSSAYEQYF.

This chain joins TRBV10-3 and TRBJ2-5, with 11 bases identical to TRBD2. The trim removed 5 bases at V and 0 bases at J, leaving 2 bases unmatched. This CDR3 comprises 15 residues. From germline, CDR1 is ENHRY and CDR2 SYGVKD. DNA of the CDR3: TGTGCCATCAGTAGGACTAGCGGGTACCAAGAGACCCAGTACTTC. This gives the protein CAISRTSGYQETQYF.

V is TRBV5-5 and J is TRBJ2-7; TRBD1 aligns across 8 bases. V trimming: 7 bases; J trimming: 4 bases; junction bases outside the gene matches: 10. Germline loops: CDR1 SGHKS, CDR2 YYEKEE (reference sequence). The CDR3 runs 14 residues. CDR3 region: CASHSGGVSYEQYF. The CDR3, as DNA: TGTGCCAGCCACTCAGGGGGCGTCTCATACGAGCAGTACTTC.

The rearrangement uses TRBV4-3 and TRBJ1-1; 7 bases agree with TRBD1. This CDR3 region has 14 residues. Germline CDR1 is LGHNA and CDR2 is YSLEER. V lost 5 bases and J lost 4; bases outside the gene matches: 7. CDR3: CASSRDRVGTEAFF. CDR3 nucleotide sequence: TGCGCCAGCAGCAGAGACAGGGTGGGCACTGAAGCTTTCTTT.

The rearrangement joins TRBV5-1 to TRBJ2-1, with 8 bases fitting TRBD2. There are 15 residues in the CDR3. The J segment lost 7 bases and the V segment lost 4 bases, leaving 10 bases of the junction unmatched. Per germline, CDR1 SGHRS and CDR2 YFSETQ. CDR3 in amino acids: CASSLRFPGGNEQFF. As DNA, the CDR3 is TGCGCCAGCAGCCTCCGGTTTCCGGGAGGGAATGAGCAGTTCTTC.

The chain employs TRBV4-2 and TRBJ1-2, with D unresolved. This CDR3 comprises 15 residues. Germline V gene lookup returns CDR1 LGHNA and CDR2 YNFKEQ. V was clipped by 0 bases and J by 8 bases, with 16 bases between them. The chain's CDR3 is CASSQDRRRERGYTF. DNA for the CDR3: TGTGCCAGCAGCCAAGATCGTCGGAGGGAACGCGGCTACACCTTC.

The chain joins TRBV7-8 to TRBJ2-2, with 8 bases matching TRBD1. Germline-derived CDR1 and CDR2 are SGHVS and FQNEAQ. With V trimmed by 1 base and J by 3 bases, 19 bases remained unmatched. This CDR3 is 21 amino acids long. The CDR3 coding sequence is TGTGCCAGCAGCTTAGGCCCCCTTCGGCAGGGGGCGAAAAGAGACACCGGGGAGCTGTTTTTT. It specifies CASSLGPLRQGAKRDTGELFF. The full variable domain, in which reference TRBV7-8 and TRBJ2-2 provide the parts outside the CDR3, is GAGVSQSPRYKVAKRGQDVALRCDPISGHVSLFWYQQALGQGPEFLTYFQNEAQLDKSGLPSDRFFAERPEGSVSTLKIQRTQQEDSAVYLCASSLGPLRQGAKRDTGELFFGEGSRLTVL.

The J gene is TRBJ2-7, the V gene TRBV2; the D is unclear. The CDR3 is 11 residues long. V was cut by 0 bases and J by 11 bases, with 8 bases left in between. Germline V lookup: CDR1 SNHLY, CDR2 FYNNEI. The CDR3 nucleotides are TGTGCCAGCAGTGAAGCCGGTAAGAAGTACTTC. This encodes CASSEAGKKYF.

The CDR3 nucleotides are TGCGCCAGCAGCCAAGATGGGTCTAGCGGGTTTGGTGGGACCCAGTACTTC. It is translated as CASSQDGSSGFGGTQYF. J is TRBJ2-5 and V is TRBV4-1, with 8 bases fitting TRBD2. The CDR3 is 17 residues long. CDR1 is MGHRA, CDR2 YSYEKL, per germline. The V gene end was trimmed by 0 bases and the J gene end by 7 bases; junction bases not matched to a gene: 13.

The chain links TRBV5-1 to TRBJ1-5; D may be TRBD1 (6 bases). The CDR3 is 14 residues long. Germline lookup yields CDR1 SGHRS and CDR2 YFSETQ. V was clipped by 0 bases and J by 7 bases, with 11 bases between them. CDR3 amino acids: CASSLGGGGQPQHF. CDR3 sequence (DNA): TGCGCCAGCAGCTTGGGAGGGGGGGGACAGCCCCAGCATTTT. Using reference TRBV5-1 and TRBJ1-5 for the parts outside the CDR3, the full variable domain is KAGVTQTPRYLIKTRGQQVTLSCSPISGHRSVSWYQQTPGQGLQFLFEYFSETQRNKGNFPGRFSGRQFSNSRSEMNVSTLELGDSALYLCASSLGGGGQPQHFGDGTRLSIL.

The chain couples TRBV9 to TRBJ1-4; 8 nucleotides match TRBD1. CDR3 length equals 14 residues. The ends lost 1 base at V and 14 bases at J; junction bases unmatched: 10. The germline gives CDR1 SGDLS, CDR2 YYNGEE. CDR3 residues: CASSVNSDRASLFF. The CDR3 nucleotides are TGTGCCAGCAGCGTAAACTCGGACAGGGCTTCGCTGTTTTTT.

Regarding this clone: The sample has other DNA sequences that encode this CDR3 too. The chain recombines TRBV6-2 or TRBV6-3 with TRBJ1-1, with D possibly matching TRBD1 (5 bases). The CDR3 consists of 13 residues. The V and J ends lost 3 bases and 5 bases respectively, with 10 bases between them. Germline assignment: CDR1 MNHEY and CDR2 SVGEGT. The DNA for the CDR3 is TGTGCCAGCAGTTATTTTCGGGGGACTGAAGCTTTCTTT. Residues: CASSYFRGTEAFF.

The gene calls are TRBV25-1 and TRBJ1-2; D uncertain. The length of the CDR3 is 14 residues. Germline V CDR1 and CDR2: MGHDK, SYGVNS. The V end lost 6 bases, the J end lost 0 bases, and 11 bases lay between the germline ends. The CDR3 nucleotides are TGTGCCAGCAGGCCGAATATAGCTAACTATGGCTACACCTTC. As protein: CASRPNIANYGYTF.

About this clone: In the same sample, other DNA sequences code for this CDR3. This CDR3 reads CASSVGQGRTGELFF. The CDR3 DNA follows: TGTGCCAGCAGCGTAGGACAGGGGAGGACCGGGGAGCTGTTTTTT. This sequence joins TRBV9 and TRBJ2-2; 8 positions agree with TRBD1. The CDR3 consists of 15 residues. Germline CDR1 SGDLS, CDR2 YYNGEE. Trimming cost V 0 bases and J 5 bases; bases outside gene matches: 3.

CDR3: CASSVGGRGTEAFF. Here the CDR3 DNA reads TGTGCCAGCAGCGTAGGGGGAAGGGGCACTGAAGCTTTCTTT. This chain joins TRBV9 and TRBJ1-1, with a tentative D call TRBD1 (5 bases). The CDR3 length is 14 residues. Germline V gene data show CDR1 as SGDLS and CDR2 as YYNGEE. Trimming cost V 0 bases and J 4 bases, with 10 bases left between them.

This clone appeared a few times. The chain has TRBV19 and TRBJ1-1, with D possibly TRBD1 on 5 matching bases. Trimming took 6 bases from V and 5 from J, leaving 10 bases between them. The length of the CDR3 is 12 residues. Germline CDR1 LNHDA, CDR2 SQIVND (reference sequence). CDR3 in DNA: TGTGCCAGTAGAAGGGGAGGGACTGAAGCTTTCTTT. It is translated as CASRRGGTEAFF.

CDR3 nucleotide sequence: TGTGCCAGCAGCGTGGGACTAGCGGCGAACACCGGGGAGCTGTTTTTT. The encoded protein is CASSVGLAANTGELFF. The chain uses TRBV2 and TRBJ2-2; 11 bases fit TRBD2. Trimming took 6 bases from V and 0 from J; bases not matched to a gene: 3. Germline V gene data show CDR1 as SNHLY and CDR2 as FYNNEI. This CDR3 has 16 amino acids. The full variable domain, rest sourced from reference TRBV2 and TRBJ2-2, is EPEVTQTPSHQVTQMGQEVILRCVPISNHLYFYWYRQILGQKVEFLVSFYNNEISEKSEIFDDQFSVERPDGSNFTLKIRSTKLEDSAMYFCASSVGLAANTGELFFGEGSRLTVL.

In the case of this clone: This specimen includes other DNA sequences encoding the same CDR3. The chain carries TRBV19 and TRBJ2-3, with 12 nucleotides matching TRBD2. With V trimmed by 3 bases and J by 4 bases, 5 bases remained unmatched. CDR3 length equals 16 residues. Looked up from germline, CDR1 is LNHDA and CDR2 is SQIVND (reference sequence). CDR3 sequence: CASSIGLAGGPDTQYF. CDR3 bases: TGTGCCAGTAGTATCGGGCTAGCGGGAGGGCCAGATACGCAGTATTTT.